These 20 T cell receptor beta chains were all obtained from the same sample, sequenced in a study of shared T cell receptors in the human thymus. Assay: immunoSEQ multiplex PCR; the TCRdb copy retains only in-frame clones and omits some. The repertoire holds approximately 730,000 clones, with approximately 83% as singletons. This same sample was also part of a study on human thymus T cells.

What was sequenced was thymocytes. These receptors came from a girl in the first two years of life with a congenital heart defect.

Worth noting for this clone: This CDR3 is missing its conserved last phenylalanine or tryptophan, likely due to a read error. The V call is TRBV27, the J call TRBJ1-5, with 7 bases aligning to TRBD1. V was clipped by 7 bases and J by 6 bases; unmatched bases: 12. Germline assignment: CDR1 MNHEY and CDR2 SMNVEV (reference sequence). This CDR3 is built from 15 residues. The CDR3 coding sequence is TGTGCCAGCAAAACAGGGGCGGTTGGGAGTCAGCCCCAGCATCTT. Encoded protein: CASKTGAVGSQPQHL.

This clone turned up a few times. The genes are TRBV6-1 and TRBJ1-1, with D possibly being TRBD1 (5 bases). Trimming left V 0 bases short and J 1 base short, with 9 bases between. The CDR3 sequence is 15 residues long. CDR1 MNHNS and CDR2 SASEGT come from the germline V gene. The CDR3 DNA reads TGTGCCAGCAGTGAAGCTGCAGGGCCGAACACTGAAGCTTTCTTT. Amino acid sequence: CASSEAAGPNTEAFF.

The gene calls are TRBV28 and TRBJ2-7; 13 nucleotides line up with TRBD2. V was pared by 0 bases and J by 6 bases, with 14 bases of the junction left unmatched. Germline CDR1 and CDR2: MDHEN and SYDVKM. The CDR3 length is 19 residues. The CDR3 here is CASSLCTSGGAYFLCEQYF. As DNA, the CDR3 is TGTGCCAGCAGTTTATGTACTAGCGGGGGGGCCTATTTCCTTTGCGAGCAGTACTTC.

V is TRBV2 and J is TRBJ1-4; D is possibly TRBD1 (6 bases). Trimming shortened V by 5 bases and J by 0 bases, and 13 bases separated the two germline ends. The CDR3 is 16 residues long. In germline, CDR1 is SNHLY, CDR2 FYNNEI. The CDR3 DNA reads TGTGCCAGCAGTCCTTATCGGACAGCAACTAATGAAAAACTGTTTTTT. Its translation is CASSPYRTATNEKLFF.

This clone was seen only a few times. The chain combines TRBV27 with TRBJ2-7; 13 bases match TRBD2. Germline CDR1 MNHEY, CDR2 SMNVEV (reference sequence). Unmatched junction bases numbered 11, after V lost 5 bases and J lost 4 bases. The CDR3 loop spans 17 amino acids. The CDR3 loop is CASSARSRTSGGYEQYF. CDR3 bases: TGTGCCAGCAGTGCCCGTTCCCGGACTAGCGGGGGATACGAGCAGTACTTC.

In its sample, this clone was seen a few times. The rearrangement links TRBV6-5 to TRBJ1-1, with TRBD1 matching over 7 bases. The germline CDR1 and CDR2 sequences are MNHEY and SVGAGI. This CDR3 spans 14 amino acids. V was clipped by 5 bases and J by 6 bases; unmatched bases: 9. CDR3 residues: CASSQLTGLAEAFF. Written as DNA, the CDR3 is TGTGCCAGCAGTCAACTGACAGGGTTGGCTGAAGCTTTCTTT.

This chain links TRBV4-1 with TRBJ1-5; possible D gene TRBD1, 5 bases. Germline V gives CDR1 MGHRA, CDR2 YSYEKL. The V end lost 4 bases, the J end lost 5 bases, and 15 bases lay between the germline ends. There are 15 residues in the CDR3. The CDR3 DNA sequence: TGCGCCAGCAGCCGGGGCGGGGCAGATTATCAGCCCCAGCATTTT. Its translation: CASSRGGADYQPQHF.

The table lists this clone with a few counts. The genes are TRBV5-4 and TRBJ2-5; tentative D call: TRBD2 (6 bases). The CDR3 has 14 residues. Germline CDR1 reads SGHNT; CDR2 reads YYREEE (reference sequence). Trimming cost V 2 bases and J 5 bases, with 13 bases left between them. The CDR3 DNA is TGTGCCAGCAGCTTATTTGGGAGGAAGGAGACCCAGTACTTC. Encoded protein: CASSLFGRKETQYF.

This chain uses TRBV7-6 with TRBJ1-2; TRBD1 agrees at 7 bases. The CDR3 has 15 residues. The germline V gene encodes CDR1 SGHVS and CDR2 FNYEAQ. Losses at the gene ends were 1 base for V and 3 bases for J; bases not matched to a gene: 5. CDR3 region: CASSLGVGGDYGYTF. CDR3 coding DNA: TGTGCCAGCAGCTTAGGGGTAGGGGGCGACTATGGCTACACCTTC.

This clone was recorded a few times. The chain couples TRBV14 to TRBJ2-1; TRBD2 matches at 8 bases. The CDR3 is 15 amino acids. Germline values: CDR1 SGHDN, CDR2 FVKESK. Trimming took 4 bases from V and 10 from J; bases not matched to a gene: 12. The CDR3 spells CASSPRLGLAQEQFF. CDR3 nucleotides: TGTGCCAGCAGCCCACGCCTTGGACTAGCCCAGGAGCAGTTCTTC.

This CDR3 is CASSVRGGPGEQFF. In DNA, the CDR3 is TGTGCCAGCAGCGTAAGGGGGGGACCTGGGGAGCAGTTCTTC. This chain joins TRBV9 and TRBJ2-1; D might be TRBD2 (7 bases). Germline V CDR1 and CDR2: SGDLS, YYNGEE. V was trimmed by 1 base and J by 10 bases, leaving 15 bases between them. The CDR3 is 14 amino acids.

This clone was seen once. The genes are TRBV4-3 and TRBJ2-1, with a possible D match to TRBD2 (6 bases). CDR3 length equals 13 residues. V shed 4 bases and J shed 4 bases, with 8 bases lying between them. The germline CDR1 and CDR2 sequences are LGHNA and YSLEER. The CDR3 loop is CASSLRGYNEQFF. The CDR3 DNA reads as TGCGCCAGCAGCCTACGGGGGTACAATGAGCAGTTCTTC.

This clone appeared a few times. The J gene is TRBJ1-5, the V gene TRBV28, with D unclear. With 5 bases removed from V and 5 bases from J, the gap between germline ends came to 10 bases. Germline V CDR1 and CDR2: MDHEN, SYDVKM. CDR3 length: 13 amino acids. CDR3 sequence reads: CASSLSVDQPQHF. The CDR3 nucleotides are TGTGCCAGCAGTCTAAGTGTCGATCAGCCCCAGCATTTT.

The rearrangement uses TRBV6-5 and TRBJ2-7, with 8 bases aligning to TRBD2. Unmatched junction bases numbered 3, after V lost 0 bases and J lost 2 bases. Germline-derived CDR1 and CDR2 are MNHEY and SVGAGI. There are 15 residues in the CDR3. The CDR3 is CASSYSTGGTYEQYF. In DNA, the CDR3 is TGTGCCAGCAGTTACTCGACGGGGGGGACCTACGAGCAGTACTTC.

This clone has more than one count but fewer than ten. The V and J genes are TRBV28 and TRBJ2-7, with a weak D call TRBD1 (5 bases). V gave up 3 bases and J gave up 2 bases, with 14 bases separating them. Germline V gene data show CDR1 as MDHEN and CDR2 as SYDVKM. CDR3 length: 15 residues. CDR3 bases: TGTGCCAGCAGTTTTAAGGGGCGCCCCCCCTACGAGCAGTACTTC. Its protein is CASSFKGRPPYEQYF.

In the case of this clone: This sample also contains other DNA sequences that code for the same CDR3. The chain joins TRBV2 to TRBJ1-1, with 9 bases fitting TRBD1. This CDR3 spans 12 amino acids. V was pared by 8 bases and J by 4 bases, with 2 bases of the junction left unmatched. CDR1 is SNHLY, CDR2 FYNNEI, per germline. Here the CDR3 reads CASGTGSTEAFF. CDR3 coding DNA: TGTGCCAGCGGGACAGGGTCCACTGAAGCTTTCTTT.

The genes are TRBV7-9 and TRBJ2-3, with a possible D match to TRBD2 (6 bases). The CDR3 has 12 amino acids. V was shortened by 3 bases and J by 6 bases, with 7 bases between the two germline ends. Germline-derived CDR1 and CDR2 are SEHNR and FQNEAQ (reference sequence). CDR3 in amino acids: CASSFRGDTQYF. Written as DNA, the CDR3 is TGTGCCAGCAGCTTTCGGGGGGATACGCAGTATTTT.

The chain uses TRBV9 and TRBJ2-7; 7 nucleotides align to TRBD1. CDR3 length equals 14 residues. Trimming took 3 bases from V and 0 from J; bases not matched to a gene: 3. Looked up from germline, CDR1 is SGDLS and CDR2 is YYNGEE. The CDR3 loop is CASSATGISYEQYF. Written as DNA, the CDR3 is TGTGCCAGCAGCGCGACAGGGATCTCCTACGAGCAGTACTTC.

The sample holds one count of this clone. V and J are TRBV7-2 and TRBJ2-2; TRBD2 matches 10 bases. The CDR3 is 17 residues long. Germline trimming cut 5 bases from V and 2 bases from J; bases unmatched to any gene: 8. CDR1 and CDR2 (germline): SGHTA, FQGNSA. This CDR3 is CASSPNSGGRNTGELFF. The CDR3, as DNA: TGTGCCAGCAGCCCCAATAGCGGGGGGCGAAACACCGGGGAGCTGTTTTTT.

The rearrangement links TRBV10-3 to TRBJ1-5, with D tentatively TRBD1 (5 bases). V lost 3 bases to trimming and J lost 3 bases, with 6 bases between them. The V gene's germline CDR1 is ENHRY and CDR2 SYGVKD. The CDR3 runs to 13 residues. The CDR3 bases are TGTGCCATCAGTGAAGGGGTCAATCAGCCCCAGCATTTT. This translates into CAISEGVNQPQHF.